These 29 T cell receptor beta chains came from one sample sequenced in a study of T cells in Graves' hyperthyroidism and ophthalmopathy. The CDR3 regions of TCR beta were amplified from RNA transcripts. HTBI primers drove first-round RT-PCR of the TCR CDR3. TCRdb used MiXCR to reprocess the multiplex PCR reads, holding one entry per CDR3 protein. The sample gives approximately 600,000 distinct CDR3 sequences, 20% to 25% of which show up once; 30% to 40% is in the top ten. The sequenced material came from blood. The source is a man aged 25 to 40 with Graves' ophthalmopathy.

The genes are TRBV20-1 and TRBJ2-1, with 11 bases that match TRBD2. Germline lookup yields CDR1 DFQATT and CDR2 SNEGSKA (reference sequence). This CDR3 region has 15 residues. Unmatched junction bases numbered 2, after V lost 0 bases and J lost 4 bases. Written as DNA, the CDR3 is TGCAGTGCTAGAGAGGGACTAGCGGATTACAATGAGCAGTTCTTC. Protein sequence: CSAREGLADYNEQFF.

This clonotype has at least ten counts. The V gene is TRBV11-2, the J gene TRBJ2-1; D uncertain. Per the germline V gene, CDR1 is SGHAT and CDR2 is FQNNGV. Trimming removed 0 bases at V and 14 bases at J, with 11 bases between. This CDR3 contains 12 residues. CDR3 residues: CASSLDRTLEFF. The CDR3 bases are TGTGCCAGCAGCTTAGATCGGACCCTAGAGTTCTTC.

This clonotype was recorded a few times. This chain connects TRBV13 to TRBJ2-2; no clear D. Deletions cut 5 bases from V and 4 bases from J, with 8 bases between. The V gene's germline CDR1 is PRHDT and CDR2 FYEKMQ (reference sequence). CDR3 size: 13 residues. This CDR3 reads CASSDRSTGELFF. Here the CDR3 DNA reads TGTGCCAGCAGCGACCGTTCCACCGGGGAGCTGTTTTTT.

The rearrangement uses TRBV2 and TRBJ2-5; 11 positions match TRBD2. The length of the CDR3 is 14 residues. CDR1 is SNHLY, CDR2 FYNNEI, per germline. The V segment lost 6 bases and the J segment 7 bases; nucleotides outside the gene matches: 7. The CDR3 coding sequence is TGTGCCAGCAGCGTAGCGGGGGGGCGCGGGACCCAGTACTTC. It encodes CASSVAGGRGTQYF.

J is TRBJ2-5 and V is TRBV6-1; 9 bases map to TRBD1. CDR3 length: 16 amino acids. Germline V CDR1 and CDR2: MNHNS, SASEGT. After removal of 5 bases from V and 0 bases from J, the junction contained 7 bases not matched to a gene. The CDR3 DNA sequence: TGTGCCAGCAGTCCCGGACAGGGGATAAACCAAGAGACCCAGTACTTC. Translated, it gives CASSPGQGINQETQYF.

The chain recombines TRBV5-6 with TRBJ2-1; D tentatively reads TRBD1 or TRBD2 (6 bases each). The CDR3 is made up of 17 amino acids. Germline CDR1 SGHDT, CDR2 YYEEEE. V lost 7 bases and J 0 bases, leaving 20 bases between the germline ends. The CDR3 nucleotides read TGTGCCAGCCTAAGGAAGAAGGGGGGAAGCTCCTACAATGAGCAGTTCTTC. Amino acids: CASLRKKGGSSYNEQFF.

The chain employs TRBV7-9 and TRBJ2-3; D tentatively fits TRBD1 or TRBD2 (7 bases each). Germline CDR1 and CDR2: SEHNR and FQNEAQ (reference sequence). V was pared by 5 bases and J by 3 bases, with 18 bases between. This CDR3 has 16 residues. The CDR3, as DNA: TGTGCCAGCAGCCCAGTATGGGAGGGGGCTACAGATACGCAGTATTTT. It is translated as CASSPVWEGATDTQYF.

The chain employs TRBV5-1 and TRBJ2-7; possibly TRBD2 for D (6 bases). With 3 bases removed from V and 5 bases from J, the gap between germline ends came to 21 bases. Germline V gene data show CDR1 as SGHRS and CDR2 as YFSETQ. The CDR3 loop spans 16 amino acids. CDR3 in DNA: TGCGCCAGCAGCTACCCCGCGGAGGGTTTAGGACACGAGCAGTACTTC. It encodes CASSYPAEGLGHEQYF.

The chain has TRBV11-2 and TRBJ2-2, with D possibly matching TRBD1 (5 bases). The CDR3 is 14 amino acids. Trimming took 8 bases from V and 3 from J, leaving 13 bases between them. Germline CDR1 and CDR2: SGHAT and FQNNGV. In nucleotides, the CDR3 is TGTGCCAGCGGTCTGACAGATTACACCGGGGAGCTGTTTTTT. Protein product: CASGLTDYTGELFF.

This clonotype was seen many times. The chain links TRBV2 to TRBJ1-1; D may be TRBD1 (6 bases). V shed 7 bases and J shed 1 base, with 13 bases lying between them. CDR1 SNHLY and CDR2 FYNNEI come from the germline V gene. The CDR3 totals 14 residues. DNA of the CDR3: TGTGCCAGCATCCTGACAGGAGGGAACACTGAAGCTTTCTTT. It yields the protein CASILTGGNTEAFF.

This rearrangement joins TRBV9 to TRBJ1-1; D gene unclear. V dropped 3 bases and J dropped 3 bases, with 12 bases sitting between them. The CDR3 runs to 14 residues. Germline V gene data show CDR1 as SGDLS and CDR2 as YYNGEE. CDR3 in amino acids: CASSAGEIHTEAFF. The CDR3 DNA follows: TGTGCCAGCAGCGCCGGAGAAATCCACACTGAAGCTTTCTTT.

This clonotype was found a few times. The CDR3 DNA follows: TGTGCCAGCAGCGACGGACCCGGGGAGCTGTTTTTT. As protein: CASSDGPGELFF. This chain uses TRBV7-3 with TRBJ2-2; D ambiguous. CDR3 length: 12 residues. V was cut by 5 bases and J by 6 bases, with 7 bases left in between. Germline V CDR1 and CDR2: SGHTA, FQGTGA.

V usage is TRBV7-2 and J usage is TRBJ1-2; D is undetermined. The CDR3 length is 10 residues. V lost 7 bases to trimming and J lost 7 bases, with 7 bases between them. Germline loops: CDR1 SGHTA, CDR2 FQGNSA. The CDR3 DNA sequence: TGTGCCAGCATAAGTGGTGGCTACACCTTC. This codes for CASISGGYTF.

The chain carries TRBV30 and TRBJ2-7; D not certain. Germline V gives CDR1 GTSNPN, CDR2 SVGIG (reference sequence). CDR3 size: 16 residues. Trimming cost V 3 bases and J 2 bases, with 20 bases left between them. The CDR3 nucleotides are TGTGCCTGGAGCACCCTTAAAGGTTTAAGGGCCTACGAGCAGTACTTC. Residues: CAWSTLKGLRAYEQYF.

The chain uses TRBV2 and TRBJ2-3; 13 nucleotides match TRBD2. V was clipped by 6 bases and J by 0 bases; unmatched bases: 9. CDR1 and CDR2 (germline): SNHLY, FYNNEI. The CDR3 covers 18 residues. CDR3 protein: CASRPTSGRGFSTDTQYF. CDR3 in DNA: TGTGCCAGCAGGCCAACTAGCGGGAGGGGATTTAGCACAGATACGCAGTATTTT.

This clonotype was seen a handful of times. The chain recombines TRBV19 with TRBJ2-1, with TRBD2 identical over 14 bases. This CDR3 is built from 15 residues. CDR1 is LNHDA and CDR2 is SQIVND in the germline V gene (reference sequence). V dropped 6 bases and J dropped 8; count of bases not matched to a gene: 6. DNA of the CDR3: TGTGCCAGTAGCCGACTAGCGGGAGGGCCCCATGAGCAGTTCTTC. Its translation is CASSRLAGGPHEQFF.

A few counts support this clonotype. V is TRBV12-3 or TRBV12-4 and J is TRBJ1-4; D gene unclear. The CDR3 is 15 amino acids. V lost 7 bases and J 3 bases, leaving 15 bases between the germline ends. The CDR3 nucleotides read TGTGCCAGCACCCACATGACAACAGCTAATGAAAAACTGTTTTTT. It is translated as CASTHMTTANEKLFF.

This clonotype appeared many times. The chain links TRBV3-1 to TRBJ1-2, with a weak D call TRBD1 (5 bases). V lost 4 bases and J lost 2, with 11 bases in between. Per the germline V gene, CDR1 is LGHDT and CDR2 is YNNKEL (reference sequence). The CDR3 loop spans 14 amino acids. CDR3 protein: CASSPGGVNYGYTF. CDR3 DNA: TGTGCCAGCAGCCCGGGGGGGGTGAACTATGGCTACACCTTC.

The CDR3 loop reads CASSPLATGASYEQYF. For the CDR3, the DNA is TGTGCCAGTAGTCCACTCGCGACAGGAGCTAGCTACGAGCAGTACTTC. This chain links TRBV19 with TRBJ2-7; possible D gene TRBD1, 6 bases. The CDR3 is made up of 16 amino acids. Germline CDR1 is LNHDA and CDR2 is SQIVND (reference sequence). V dropped 5 bases and J dropped 3 bases, with 20 bases sitting between them. The full variable domain, in which reference TRBV19 and TRBJ2-7 provide the parts outside the CDR3, is DGGITQSPKYLFRKEGQNVTLSCEQNLNHDAMYWYRQDPGQGLRLIYYSQIVNDFQKGDIAEGYSVSREKKESFPLTVTSAQKNPTAFYLCASSPLATGASYEQYFGPGTRLTVT.

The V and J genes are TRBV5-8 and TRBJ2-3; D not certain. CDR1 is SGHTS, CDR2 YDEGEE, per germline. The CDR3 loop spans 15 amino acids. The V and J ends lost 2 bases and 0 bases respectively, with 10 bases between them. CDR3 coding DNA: TGTGCCAGCAGCTTAGGGCTAAAGAGCACAGATACGCAGTATTTT. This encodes CASSLGLKSTDTQYF.

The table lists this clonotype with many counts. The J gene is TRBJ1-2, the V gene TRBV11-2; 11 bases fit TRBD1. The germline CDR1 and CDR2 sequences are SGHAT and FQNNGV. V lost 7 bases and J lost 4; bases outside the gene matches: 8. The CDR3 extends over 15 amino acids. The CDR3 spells CASTTGQGGLYGYTF. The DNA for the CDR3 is TGTGCCAGCACCACGGGACAGGGGGGACTCTATGGCTACACCTTC.

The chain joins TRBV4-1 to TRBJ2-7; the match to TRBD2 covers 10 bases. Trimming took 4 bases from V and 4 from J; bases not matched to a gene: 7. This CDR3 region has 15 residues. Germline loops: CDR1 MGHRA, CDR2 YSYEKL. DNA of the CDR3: TGCGCCAGCAGCCCTTCTAGCGGGAGAGAATACGAGCAGTACTTC. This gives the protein CASSPSSGREYEQYF.

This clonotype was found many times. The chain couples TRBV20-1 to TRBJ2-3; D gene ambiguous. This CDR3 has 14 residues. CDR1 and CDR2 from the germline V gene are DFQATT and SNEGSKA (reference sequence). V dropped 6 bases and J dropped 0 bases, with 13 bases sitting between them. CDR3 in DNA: TGCAGTGCCAGTCCCTTGACGAGCACAGATACGCAGTATTTT. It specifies CSASPLTSTDTQYF.

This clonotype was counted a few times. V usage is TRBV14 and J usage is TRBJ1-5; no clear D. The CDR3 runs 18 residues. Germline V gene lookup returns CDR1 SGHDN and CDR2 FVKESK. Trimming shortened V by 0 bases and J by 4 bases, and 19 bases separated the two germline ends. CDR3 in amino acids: CASSQDTYRTEKNQPQHF. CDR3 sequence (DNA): TGTGCCAGCAGCCAAGATACCTACCGGACGGAGAAGAATCAGCCCCAGCATTTT.

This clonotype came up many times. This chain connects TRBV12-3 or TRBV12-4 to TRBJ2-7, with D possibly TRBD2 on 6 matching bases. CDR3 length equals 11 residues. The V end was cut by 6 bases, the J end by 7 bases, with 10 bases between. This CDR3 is CASREGGEQYF. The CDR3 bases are TGTGCCAGCAGGGAGGGCGGGGAGCAGTACTTC.

The DNA for the CDR3 is TGTGCCAGTAGTATCTTGGACGGTGAAAAACTGTTTTTT. Translating it yields CASSILDGEKLFF. This chain links TRBV19 with TRBJ1-4; D not certain. This CDR3 has 13 amino acids. The V end lost 3 bases, the J end lost 7 bases, and 9 bases lay between the germline ends. Germline CDR1 is LNHDA and CDR2 is SQIVND (reference sequence).

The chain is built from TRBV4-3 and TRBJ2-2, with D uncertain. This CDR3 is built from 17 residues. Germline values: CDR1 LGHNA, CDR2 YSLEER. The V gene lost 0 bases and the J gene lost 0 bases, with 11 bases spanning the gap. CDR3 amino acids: CASSQEETYSNTGELFF. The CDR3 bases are TGCGCCAGCAGCCAAGAGGAGACCTATTCGAACACCGGGGAGCTGTTTTTT.

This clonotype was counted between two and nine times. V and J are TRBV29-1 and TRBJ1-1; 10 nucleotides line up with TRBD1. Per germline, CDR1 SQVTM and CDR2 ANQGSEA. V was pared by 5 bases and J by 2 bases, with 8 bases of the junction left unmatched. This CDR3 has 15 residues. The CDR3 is CSVLGQGEGNTEAFF. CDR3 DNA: TGCAGCGTTCTTGGACAGGGGGAGGGAAACACTGAAGCTTTCTTT. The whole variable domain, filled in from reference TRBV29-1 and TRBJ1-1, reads SAVISQKPSRDICQRGTSLTIQCQVDSQVTMMFWYRQQPGQSLTLIATANQGSEATYESGFVIDKFPISRPNLTFSTLTVSNMSPEDSSIYLCSVLGQGEGNTEAFFGQGTRLTVV.

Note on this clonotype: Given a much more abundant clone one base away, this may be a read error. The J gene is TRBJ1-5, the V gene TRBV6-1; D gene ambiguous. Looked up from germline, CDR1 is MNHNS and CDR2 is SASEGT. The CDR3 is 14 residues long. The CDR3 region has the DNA TGTGCCGGCAGTGAGCTGGGTAGCAATCAGCCCCAGCATTTT. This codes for CAGSELGSNQPQHF.